The source of this T cell receptor (beta chain) is a study of somatic mutations in cytotoxic T cells in rheumatoid arthritis. Study-wide points: Rheumatoid arthritis patients and age-matched healthy controls showed no significant difference in CD8+ T-cell clonality. A rise in CD8+ clonality with age was seen in rheumatoid arthritis patients but not in healthy controls. More than 20% of CD8+ cells belonged to the largest clone in about an eighth of the 65 patients.

CDR1 SNHLY and CDR2 FYNNEI come from the germline V gene. The CDR3 is 13 amino acids. V was pared by 1 base and J by 5 bases, with 8 bases between. Here immunoSEQ multiplex PCR was the method, and the copy in TCRdb shows in-frame clones only, minus some. The profile covers 15,000 to 20,000 clones, with around three quarters appearing a single time and approximately 10% taken by the ten largest. This clone was seen only once. Its antigen is unknown. This sample includes further DNA sequences coding for the same CDR3. Sample: CD8+ T cells sorted from blood. The rearrangement uses TRBV2 and TRBJ1-1, with no clear D. This sequence was found in an adult with rheumatoid arthritis. CDR3 residues: CASSEVPGTEAFF. The CDR3 region has the DNA TGTGCCAGCAGTGAAGTTCCGGGTACTGAAGCTTTCTTT.